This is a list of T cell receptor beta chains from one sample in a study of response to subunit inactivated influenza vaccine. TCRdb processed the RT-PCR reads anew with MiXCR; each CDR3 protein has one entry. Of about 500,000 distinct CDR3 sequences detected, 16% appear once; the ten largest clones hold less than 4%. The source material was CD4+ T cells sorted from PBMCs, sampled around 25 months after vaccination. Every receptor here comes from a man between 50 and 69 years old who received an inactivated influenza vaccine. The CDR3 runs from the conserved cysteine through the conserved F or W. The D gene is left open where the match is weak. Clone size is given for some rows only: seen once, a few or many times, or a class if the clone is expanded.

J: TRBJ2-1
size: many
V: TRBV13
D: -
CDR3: CASSFFYQTNEQFF
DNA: TGTGCCAGCAGCTTTTTCTACCAGACAAATGAGCAGTTCTTC

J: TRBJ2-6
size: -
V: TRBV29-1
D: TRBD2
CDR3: CSVPSRGAGANVLTF
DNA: TGCAGCGTCCCAAGCCGGGGGGCTGGGGCCAACGTCCTGACTTTC

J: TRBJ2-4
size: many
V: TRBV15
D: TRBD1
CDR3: CATSRDRGQLAKNIQYF
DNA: TGTGCCACCAGCAGAGACAGGGGACAGCTAGCCAAAAACATTCAGTACTTC

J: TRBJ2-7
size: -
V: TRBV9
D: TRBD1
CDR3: CASSVSGQMREQYF
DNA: TGTGCCAGCAGCGTATCGGGACAGATGCGCGAGCAGTACTTC

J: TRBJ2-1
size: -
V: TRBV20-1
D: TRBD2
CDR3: CSARGNQGTSGSNEQFF
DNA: TGCAGTGCTAGGGGGAACCAGGGGACTAGCGGGAGCAATGAGCAGTTCTTC

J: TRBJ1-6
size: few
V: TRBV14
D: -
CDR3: CASSQTSAGAFNSPLHF
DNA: TGTGCCAGCAGCCAAACCTCAGCAGGGGCCTTCAATTCACCCCTCCACTTT

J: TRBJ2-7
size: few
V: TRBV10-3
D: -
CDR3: CAISSNYEQYF
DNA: TGTGCCATCAGTTCCAACTACGAGCAGTACTTC

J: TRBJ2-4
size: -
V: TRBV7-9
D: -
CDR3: CASSSLQGLAKNIQYF
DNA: TGTGCCAGCAGCTCATTACAGGGTCTGGCCAAAAACATTCAGTACTTC

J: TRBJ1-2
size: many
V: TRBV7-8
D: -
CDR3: CASSLVKGGYGYTF
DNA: TGTGCCAGCAGCTTAGTAAAAGGAGGCTATGGCTACACCTTC

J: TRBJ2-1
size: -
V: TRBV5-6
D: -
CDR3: CASSTSPTHYNEQFF
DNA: TGTGCCAGCAGCACGAGCCCGACACACTACAATGAGCAGTTCTTC

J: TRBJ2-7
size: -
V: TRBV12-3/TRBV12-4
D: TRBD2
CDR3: CASKIGTSGAYEQYF
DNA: TGTGCCAGCAAGATAGGGACTAGCGGTGCCTACGAGCAGTACTTC

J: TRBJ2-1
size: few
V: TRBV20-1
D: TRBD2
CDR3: CSPAGGEQFF
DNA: TGCAGTCCCGCCGGGGGGGAGCAGTTCTTC

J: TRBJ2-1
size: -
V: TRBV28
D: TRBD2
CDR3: CASTTRGGGPYNEQFF
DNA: TGTGCCAGCACCACCCGGGGGGGAGGTCCTTACAATGAGCAGTTCTTC

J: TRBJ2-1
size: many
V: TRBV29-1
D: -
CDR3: CSVSGRILDNEQFF
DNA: TGCAGCGTGTCGGGACGCATACTTGACAATGAGCAGTTCTTC

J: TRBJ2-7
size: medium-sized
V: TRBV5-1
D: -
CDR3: CASSSQGGRGDYEQYF
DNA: TGCGCCAGCAGCTCCCAAGGAGGCAGGGGAGACTACGAGCAGTACTTC

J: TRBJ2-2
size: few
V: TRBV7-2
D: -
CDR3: CASSWGPGELFF
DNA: TGTGCCAGCAGCTGGGGGCCCGGGGAGCTGTTTTTT

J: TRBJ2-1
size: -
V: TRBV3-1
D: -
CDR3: CASSQVWYSVRDNEQFF
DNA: TGTGCCAGCAGCCAAGTTTGGTATAGCGTGAGAGATAATGAGCAGTTCTTC

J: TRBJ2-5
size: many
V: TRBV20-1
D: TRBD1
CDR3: CSAQIPGQGSETQYF
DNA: TGCAGTGCGCAAATACCGGGACAGGGGTCCGAGACCCAGTACTTC

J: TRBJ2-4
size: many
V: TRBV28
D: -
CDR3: CASSFNMDRLIAKNIQYF
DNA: TGTGCCAGCAGTTTCAACATGGACAGATTAATAGCCAAAAACATTCAGTACTTC

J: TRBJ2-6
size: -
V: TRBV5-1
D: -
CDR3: CASSLVRAGANVLTF
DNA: TGCGCCAGCAGCTTGGTTAGGGCCGGGGCCAACGTCCTGACTTTC

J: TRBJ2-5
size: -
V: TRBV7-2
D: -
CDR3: CASSSSGTGGNQYF
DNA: TGTGCCAGCAGCTCGAGCGGCACCGGGGGTAACCAGTACTTC

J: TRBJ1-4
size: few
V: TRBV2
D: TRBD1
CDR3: CASRGGTGSSEKLFF
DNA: TGTGCCAGCAGGGGAGGGACAGGATCTTCGGAAAAACTGTTTTTT

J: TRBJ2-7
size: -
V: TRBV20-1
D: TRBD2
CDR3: CSARASGRTYEQYF
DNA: TGCAGTGCTAGAGCTAGCGGAAGGACCTACGAGCAGTACTTC

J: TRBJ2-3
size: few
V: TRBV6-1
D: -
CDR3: CASRSDRDTDTQYF
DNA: TGTGCCAGCCGCTCGGACAGAGACACAGATACGCAGTATTTT

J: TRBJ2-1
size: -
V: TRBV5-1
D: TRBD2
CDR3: CASSLFAGGGVVVNEQFF
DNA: TGCGCCAGCAGCTTGTTTGCGGGAGGGGGTGTGGTCGTCAATGAGCAGTTCTTC

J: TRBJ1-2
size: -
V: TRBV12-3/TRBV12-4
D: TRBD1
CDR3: CASRTGKGYGYTF
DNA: TGTGCCAGCAGGACAGGGAAGGGCTATGGCTACACCTTC

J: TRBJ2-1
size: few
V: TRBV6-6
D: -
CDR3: CASSYGVDNEQFF
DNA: TGTGCCAGCAGTTACGGGGTAGACAATGAGCAGTTCTTC

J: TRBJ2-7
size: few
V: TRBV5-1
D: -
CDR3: CASSLVQGSDEQYF
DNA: TGCGCCAGCAGCTTGGTCCAGGGTAGCGACGAGCAGTACTTC

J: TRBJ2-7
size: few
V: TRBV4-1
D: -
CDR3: CASSQVRRFSSYEQYF
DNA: TGCGCCAGCAGCCAAGTGCGGAGGTTTAGTTCCTACGAGCAGTACTTC

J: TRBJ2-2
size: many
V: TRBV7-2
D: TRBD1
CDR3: CANALGQRNTGELFF
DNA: TGTGCGAATGCCCTGGGACAGAGGAACACCGGGGAGCTGTTTTTT

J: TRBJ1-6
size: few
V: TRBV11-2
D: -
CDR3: CASSFLDSPLHF
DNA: TGTGCCAGCAGCTTCTTGGATTCACCCCTCCACTTT

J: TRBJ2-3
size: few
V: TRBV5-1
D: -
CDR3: CASSGSGFTDTQYF
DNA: TGCGCCAGCAGCGGGAGCGGGTTCACAGATACGCAGTATTTT

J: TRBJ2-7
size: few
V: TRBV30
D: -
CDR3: CAWTGINYEQYF
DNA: TGTGCCTGGACAGGGATCAACTACGAGCAGTACTTC

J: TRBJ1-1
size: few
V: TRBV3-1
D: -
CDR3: CASSQRGVGMNTEAFF
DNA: TGTGCCAGCAGCCAACGGGGGGTAGGGATGAACACTGAAGCTTTCTTT

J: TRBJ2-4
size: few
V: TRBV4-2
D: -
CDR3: CASSQGPQRGNIQYF
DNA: TGTGCCAGCAGCCAAGGTCCCCAGAGAGGAAACATTCAGTACTTC

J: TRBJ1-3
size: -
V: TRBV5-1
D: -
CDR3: CASSLWAGDYTSSGNTIYF
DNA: TGCGCCAGCAGCTTGTGGGCAGGGGACTATACCTCCTCTGGAAACACCATATATTTT

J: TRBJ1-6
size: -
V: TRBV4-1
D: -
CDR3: CASSQDVGLINSPLHF
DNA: TGCGCCAGCAGCCAAGATGTTGGACTGATTAATTCACCCCTCCACTTT

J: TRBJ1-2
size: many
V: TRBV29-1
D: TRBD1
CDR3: CSVGDRGDGYTF
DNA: TGCAGCGTTGGGGACAGGGGGGATGGCTACACCTTC

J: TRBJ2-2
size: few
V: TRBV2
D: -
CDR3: CASSESQTNTGELFF
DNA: TGTGCCAGCAGTGAGTCCCAGACGAACACCGGGGAGCTGTTTTTT

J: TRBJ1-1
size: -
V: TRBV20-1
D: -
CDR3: CSASRANTEAFF
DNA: TGCAGTGCTAGCAGGGCCAACACTGAAGCTTTCTTT

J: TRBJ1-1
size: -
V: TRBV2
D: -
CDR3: CASRRQDLAEAFF
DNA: TGTGCCAGCAGGAGACAGGACTTAGCTGAAGCTTTCTTT

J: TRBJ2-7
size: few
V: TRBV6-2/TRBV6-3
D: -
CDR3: CASSYSGREQYF
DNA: TGTGCCAGCAGTTACTCTGGACGGGAGCAGTACTTC

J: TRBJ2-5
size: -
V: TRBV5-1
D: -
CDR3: CASSLGSAQETQYF
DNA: TGCGCCAGCAGCTTGGGGAGCGCACAAGAGACCCAGTACTTC

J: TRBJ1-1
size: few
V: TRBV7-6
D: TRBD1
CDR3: CASSSNRGRRTEAFF
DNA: TGTGCCAGCAGCTCAAACAGGGGGCGAAGGACTGAAGCTTTCTTT

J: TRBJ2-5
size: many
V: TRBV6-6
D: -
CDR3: CASSRAAAETQYF
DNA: TGTGCCAGCAGTCGGGCCGCGGCGGAGACCCAGTACTTC

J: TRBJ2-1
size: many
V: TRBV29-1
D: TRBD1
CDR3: CSVEVSRGSLSSYNEQFF
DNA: TGCAGCGTTGAAGTTAGCAGGGGGAGCTTAAGCTCCTACAATGAGCAGTTCTTC

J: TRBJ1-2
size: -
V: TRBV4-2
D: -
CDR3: CASSQDAVPHTSNYGYTF
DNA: TGTGCCAGCAGCCAAGATGCAGTACCACACACCTCTAACTATGGCTACACCTTC

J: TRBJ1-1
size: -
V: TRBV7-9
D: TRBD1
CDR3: CASSRAGTGVIAFF
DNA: TGTGCCAGCAGCCGGGCGGGGACAGGGGTTATTGCTTTCTTT

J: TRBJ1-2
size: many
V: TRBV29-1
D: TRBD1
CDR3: CIWTGADGYTF
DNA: TGCATCTGGACAGGGGCGGATGGCTACACCTTC

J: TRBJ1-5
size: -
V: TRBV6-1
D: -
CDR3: CASSEGAGWQPQHF
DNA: TGTGCCAGCAGTGAAGGGGCAGGGTGGCAGCCCCAGCATTTT

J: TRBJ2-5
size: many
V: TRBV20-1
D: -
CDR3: CSARRWTISLETQYF
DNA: TGCAGTGCTAGACGATGGACTATCTCTCTGGAGACCCAGTACTTC

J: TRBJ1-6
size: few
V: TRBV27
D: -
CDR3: CASSFPGPNSPLHF
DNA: TGTGCCAGCAGTTTCCCAGGGCCCAATTCACCCCTCCACTTT

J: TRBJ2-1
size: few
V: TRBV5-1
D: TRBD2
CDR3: CASSLVGTTNEQFF
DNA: TGCGCCAGCAGCTTGGTCGGGACTACAAATGAGCAGTTCTTC

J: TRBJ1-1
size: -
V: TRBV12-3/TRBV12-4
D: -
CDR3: CASNGYVPTGNTEAFF
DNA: TGTGCCAGCAATGGTTATGTCCCCACTGGGAACACTGAAGCTTTCTTT

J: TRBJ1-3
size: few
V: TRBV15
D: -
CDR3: CATSRANGNTIYF
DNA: TGTGCCACCAGCAGAGCTAATGGAAACACCATATATTTT

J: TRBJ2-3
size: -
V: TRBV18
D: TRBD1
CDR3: CASSLLPGQGSTDTQYF
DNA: TGTGCCAGCTCACTTCTACCGGGACAGGGAAGCACAGATACGCAGTATTTT

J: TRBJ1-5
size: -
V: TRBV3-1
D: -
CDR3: CASSAGHSNQPQHF
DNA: TGTGCCAGCAGCGCAGGGCATAGCAATCAGCCCCAGCATTTT

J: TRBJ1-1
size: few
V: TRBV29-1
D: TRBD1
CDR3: CSVRPTGQYTEAFF
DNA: TGCAGCGTGAGACCGACAGGGCAGTATACTGAAGCTTTCTTT

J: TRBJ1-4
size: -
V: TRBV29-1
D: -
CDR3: CSVGEGISEKLFF
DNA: TGCAGCGTTGGGGAGGGGATTTCTGAAAAACTGTTTTTT